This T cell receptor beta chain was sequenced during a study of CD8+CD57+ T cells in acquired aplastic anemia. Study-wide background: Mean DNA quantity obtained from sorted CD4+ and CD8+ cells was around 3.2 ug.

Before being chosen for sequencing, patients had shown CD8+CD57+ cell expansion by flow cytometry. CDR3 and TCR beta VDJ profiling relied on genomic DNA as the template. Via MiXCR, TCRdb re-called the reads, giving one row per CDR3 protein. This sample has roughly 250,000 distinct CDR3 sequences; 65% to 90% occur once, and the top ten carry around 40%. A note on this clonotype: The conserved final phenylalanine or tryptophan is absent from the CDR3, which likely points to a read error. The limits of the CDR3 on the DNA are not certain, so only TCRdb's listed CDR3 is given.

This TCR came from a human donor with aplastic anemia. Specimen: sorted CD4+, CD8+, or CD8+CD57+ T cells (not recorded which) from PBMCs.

CDR3 sequence: CASTLGRIPTESY. The gene calls are TRBV7-9 and TRBJ2-3; the table's D call TRBD2 went unverified against the DNA. The CDR3 sequence runs 13 residues, both termini included. Germline lookup yields CDR1 SEHNR and CDR2 FQNEAQ (reference sequence).